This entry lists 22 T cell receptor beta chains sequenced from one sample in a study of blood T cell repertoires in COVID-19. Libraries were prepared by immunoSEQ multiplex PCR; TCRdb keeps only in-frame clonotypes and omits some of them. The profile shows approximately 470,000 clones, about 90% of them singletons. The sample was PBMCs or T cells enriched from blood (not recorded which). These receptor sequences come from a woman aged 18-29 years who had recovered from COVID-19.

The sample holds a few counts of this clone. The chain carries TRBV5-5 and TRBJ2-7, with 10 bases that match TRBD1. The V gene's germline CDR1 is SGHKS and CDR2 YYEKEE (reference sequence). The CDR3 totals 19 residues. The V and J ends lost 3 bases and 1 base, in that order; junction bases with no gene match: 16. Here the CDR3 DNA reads TGTGCCAGCAGCTCTTACGGGACAGGGGTTGTTATCGAATCCTACGAGCAGTACTTC. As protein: CASSSYGTGVVIESYEQYF.

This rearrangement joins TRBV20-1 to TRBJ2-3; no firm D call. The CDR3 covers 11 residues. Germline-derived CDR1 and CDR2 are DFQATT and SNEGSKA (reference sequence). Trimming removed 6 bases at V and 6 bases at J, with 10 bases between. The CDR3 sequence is CSAAGMDTQYF. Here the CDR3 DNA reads TGCAGTGCCGCCGGTATGGATACGCAGTATTTT.

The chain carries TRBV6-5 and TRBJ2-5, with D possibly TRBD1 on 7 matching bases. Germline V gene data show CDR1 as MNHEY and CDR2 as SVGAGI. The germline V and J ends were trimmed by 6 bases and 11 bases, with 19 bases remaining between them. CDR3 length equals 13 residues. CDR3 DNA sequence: TGTGCCAGCAGACCGGGTTCAGGGGGGCCTCAGTACTTC. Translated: CASRPGSGGPQYF.

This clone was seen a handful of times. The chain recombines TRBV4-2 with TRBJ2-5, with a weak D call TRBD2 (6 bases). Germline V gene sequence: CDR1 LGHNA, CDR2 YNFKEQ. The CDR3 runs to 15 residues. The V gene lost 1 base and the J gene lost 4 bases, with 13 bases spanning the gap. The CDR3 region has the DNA TGTGCCAGCAGCCAAGGGGAGGAGATCGGAGAGACCCAGTACTTC. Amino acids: CASSQGEEIGETQYF.

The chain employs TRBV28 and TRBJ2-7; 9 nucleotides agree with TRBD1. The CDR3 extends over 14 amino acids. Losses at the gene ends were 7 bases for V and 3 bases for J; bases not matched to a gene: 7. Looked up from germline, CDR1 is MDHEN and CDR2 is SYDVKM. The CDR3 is CASTPQGARYEQYF. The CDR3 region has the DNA TGTGCCAGCACCCCACAGGGGGCGCGCTACGAGCAGTACTTC.

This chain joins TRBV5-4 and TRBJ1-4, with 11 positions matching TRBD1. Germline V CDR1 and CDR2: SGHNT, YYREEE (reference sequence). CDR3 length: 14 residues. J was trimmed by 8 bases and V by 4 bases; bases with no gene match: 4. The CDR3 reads CASSRGQGAEKLFF. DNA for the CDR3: TGTGCCAGCAGCCGAGGACAGGGGGCGGAAAAACTGTTTTTT.

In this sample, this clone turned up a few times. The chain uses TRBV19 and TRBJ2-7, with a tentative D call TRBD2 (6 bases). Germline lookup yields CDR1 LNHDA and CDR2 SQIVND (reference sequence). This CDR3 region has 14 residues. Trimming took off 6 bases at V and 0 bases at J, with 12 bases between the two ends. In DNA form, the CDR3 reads TGTGCCAGTAGAGGGACTGGGAGCTCCTACGAGCAGTACTTC. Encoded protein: CASRGTGSSYEQYF.

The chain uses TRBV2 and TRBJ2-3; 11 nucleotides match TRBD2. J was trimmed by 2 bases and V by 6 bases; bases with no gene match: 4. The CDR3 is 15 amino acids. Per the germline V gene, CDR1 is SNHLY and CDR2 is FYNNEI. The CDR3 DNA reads TGTGCCAGCAGGGTAGCGGGGGGGGCCACAGATACGCAGTATTTT. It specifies CASRVAGGATDTQYF.

CDR3 protein: CASSPTGDGTEAFF. CDR3 bases: TGTGCCAGTAGCCCGACAGGGGATGGTACTGAAGCTTTCTTT. The chain links TRBV19 to TRBJ1-1; 8 nucleotides match TRBD1. Germline V gene sequence: CDR1 LNHDA, CDR2 SQIVND (reference sequence). This CDR3 is 14 amino acids long. V lost 6 bases and J lost 5; bases outside the gene matches: 8.

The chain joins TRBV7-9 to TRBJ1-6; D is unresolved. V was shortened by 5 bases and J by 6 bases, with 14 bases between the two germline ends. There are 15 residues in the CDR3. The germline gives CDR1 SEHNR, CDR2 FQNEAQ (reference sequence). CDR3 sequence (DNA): TGTGCCAGCAGCCTTGATCGACTGATTAATTCACCCCTCCACTTT. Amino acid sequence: CASSLDRLINSPLHF.

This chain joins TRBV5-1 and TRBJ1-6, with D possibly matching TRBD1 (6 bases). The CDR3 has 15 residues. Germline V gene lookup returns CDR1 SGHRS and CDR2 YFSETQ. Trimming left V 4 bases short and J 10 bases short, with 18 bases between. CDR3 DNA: TGCGCCAGCAGCCTCACAGGTCGACAGGACTCACCCCTCCACTTT. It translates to CASSLTGRQDSPLHF.

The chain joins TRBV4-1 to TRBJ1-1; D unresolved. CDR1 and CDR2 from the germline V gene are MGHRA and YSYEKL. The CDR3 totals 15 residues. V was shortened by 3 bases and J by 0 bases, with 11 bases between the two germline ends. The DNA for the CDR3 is TGCGCCAGCAGCCAGATAGTCGATATGAACACTGAAGCTTTCTTT. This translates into CASSQIVDMNTEAFF.

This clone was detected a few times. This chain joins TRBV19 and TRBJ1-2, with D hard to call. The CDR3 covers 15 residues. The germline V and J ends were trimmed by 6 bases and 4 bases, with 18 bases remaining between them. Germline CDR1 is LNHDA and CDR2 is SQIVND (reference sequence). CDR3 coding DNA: TGTGCCAGTAGACCCTCGCCGGAGGATAGCTATGGCTACACCTTC. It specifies CASRPSPEDSYGYTF.

The DNA for the CDR3 is TGTGCCAGCAGCTTAAGGGGGACAGGAAACACCATATATTTT. Protein: CASSLRGTGNTIYF. This rearrangement joins TRBV7-2 to TRBJ1-3, with a weak D call TRBD1 (6 bases). The V and J ends lost 2 bases and 4 bases respectively, with 9 bases between them. CDR3 length: 14 residues. Germline CDR1 SGHTA, CDR2 FQGNSA.

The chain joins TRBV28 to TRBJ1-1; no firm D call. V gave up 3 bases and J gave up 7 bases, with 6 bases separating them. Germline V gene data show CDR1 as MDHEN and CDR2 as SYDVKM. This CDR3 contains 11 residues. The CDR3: CASSFIREAFF. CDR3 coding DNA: TGTGCCAGCAGTTTTATTCGTGAAGCTTTCTTT.

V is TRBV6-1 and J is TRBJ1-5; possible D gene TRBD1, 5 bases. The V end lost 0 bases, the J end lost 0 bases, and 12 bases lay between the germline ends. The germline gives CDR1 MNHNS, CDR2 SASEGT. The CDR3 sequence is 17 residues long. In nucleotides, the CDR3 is TGTGCCAGCAGTGAAGCCGACAGTTGGTATAGCAATCAGCCCCAGCATTTT. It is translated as CASSEADSWYSNQPQHF.

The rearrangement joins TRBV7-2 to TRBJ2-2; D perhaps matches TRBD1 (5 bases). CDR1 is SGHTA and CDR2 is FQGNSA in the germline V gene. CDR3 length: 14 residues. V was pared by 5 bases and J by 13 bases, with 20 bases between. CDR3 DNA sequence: TGTGCCAGCAGCCCTCCGCCAGGGATGGTGGGGCTGTTTTTT. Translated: CASSPPPGMVGLFF.

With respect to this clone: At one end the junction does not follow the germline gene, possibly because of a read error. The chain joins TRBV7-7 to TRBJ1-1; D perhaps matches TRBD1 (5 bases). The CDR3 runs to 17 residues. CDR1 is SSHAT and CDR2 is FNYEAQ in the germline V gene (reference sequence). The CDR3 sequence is CASSLGRVCIANTEAFF. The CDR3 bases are TGTGCTAGCAGCTTGGGCAGGGTCTGCATTGCGAACACTGAAGCTTTCTTT.

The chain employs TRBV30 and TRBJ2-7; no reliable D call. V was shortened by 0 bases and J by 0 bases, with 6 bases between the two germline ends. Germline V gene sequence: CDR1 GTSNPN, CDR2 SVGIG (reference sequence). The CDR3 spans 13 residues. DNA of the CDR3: TGTGCCTGGAGTGTTTTTAACTCCTACGAGCAGTACTTC. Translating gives CAWSVFNSYEQYF.

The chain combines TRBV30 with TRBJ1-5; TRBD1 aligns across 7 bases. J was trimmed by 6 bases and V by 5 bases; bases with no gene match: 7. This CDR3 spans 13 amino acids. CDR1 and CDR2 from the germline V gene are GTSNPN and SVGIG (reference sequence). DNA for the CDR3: TGTGCCTGGGCTACAGGGGACAGTCAGCCCCAGCATTTT. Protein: CAWATGDSQPQHF.

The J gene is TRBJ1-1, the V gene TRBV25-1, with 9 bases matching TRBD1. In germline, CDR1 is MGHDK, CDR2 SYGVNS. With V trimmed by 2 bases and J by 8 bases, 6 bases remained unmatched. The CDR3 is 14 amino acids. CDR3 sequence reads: CASSEMAGTGEAFF. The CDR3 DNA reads TGTGCCAGCAGTGAAATGGCGGGGACAGGGGAAGCTTTCTTT. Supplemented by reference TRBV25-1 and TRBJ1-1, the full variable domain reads EADIYQTPRYLVIGTGKKITLECSQTMGHDKMYWYQQDPGMELHLIHYSYGVNSTEKGDLSSESTVSRIRTEHFPLTLESARPSHTSQYLCASSEMAGTGEAFFGQGTRLTVV.

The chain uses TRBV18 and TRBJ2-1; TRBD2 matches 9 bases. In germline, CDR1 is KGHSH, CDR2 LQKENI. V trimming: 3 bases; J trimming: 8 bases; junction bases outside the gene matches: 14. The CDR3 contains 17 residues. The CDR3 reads CASSPPRSGGRSDEQFF. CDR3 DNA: TGTGCCAGCTCACCGCCTAGGAGCGGGGGGCGCTCGGATGAGCAGTTCTTC.